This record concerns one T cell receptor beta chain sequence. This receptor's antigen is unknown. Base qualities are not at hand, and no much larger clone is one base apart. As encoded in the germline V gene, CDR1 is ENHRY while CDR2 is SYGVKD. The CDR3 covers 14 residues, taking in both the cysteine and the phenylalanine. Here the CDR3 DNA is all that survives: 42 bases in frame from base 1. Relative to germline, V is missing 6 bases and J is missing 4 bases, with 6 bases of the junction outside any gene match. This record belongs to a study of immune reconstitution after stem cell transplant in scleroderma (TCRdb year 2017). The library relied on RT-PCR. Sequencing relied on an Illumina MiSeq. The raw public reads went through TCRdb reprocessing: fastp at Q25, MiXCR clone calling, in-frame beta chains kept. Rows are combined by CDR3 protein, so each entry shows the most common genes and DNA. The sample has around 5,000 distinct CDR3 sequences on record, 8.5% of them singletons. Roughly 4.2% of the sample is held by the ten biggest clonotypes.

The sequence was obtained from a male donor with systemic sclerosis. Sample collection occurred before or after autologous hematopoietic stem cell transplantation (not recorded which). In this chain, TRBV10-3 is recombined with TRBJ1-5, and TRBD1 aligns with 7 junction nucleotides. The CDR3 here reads CAIRGQGVNQPQHF. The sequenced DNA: TGTGCCATCAGGGGGCAGGGGGTGAATCAGCCCCAGCATTTT.